The entry below gives a single T cell receptor (beta chain) sequence along with its context. Antigen: not known. This entry is derived from a study of T-cell reconstitution after alpha-beta-depleted transplantation in children. Overall study findings and caveats: The study traced high day-60 TCRbeta diversity in some patients to surviving recipient T cells and thymic progenitors. Several hundred expanded graft clones reportedly were the source of alpha-beta T cells about two months after transplant. T cells produced anew were the main source of T-cell counts and diversity one year after transplant.

CDR1 and CDR2 (germline): SGHRS, YFSETQ. This CDR3 is 15 amino acids long. V lost 3 bases, J lost 5 bases, and 5 bases stayed unmatched. The TCRbeta library incorporated unique molecular identifiers. TCRdb processed the PCR reads anew with MiXCR; each CDR3 protein has one entry. The table shows about 580,000 distinct CDR3 sequences, with 23% occurring only once. V usage is TRBV5-1 and J usage is TRBJ2-1; TRBD2 matches at 10 bases. This specimen consisted of PBMCs, mostly from graft donor cells, obtained 360 days after TCRalphabeta/CD19-depleted stem cell transplant. This receptor was identified in a boy younger than two who had a stem cell transplant for acute myeloid leukemia, so the T cells may come from the graft donor. CDR3 loop: CASSSTSGENNEQFF. DNA for the CDR3: TGCGCCAGCAGCTCAACTAGCGGGGAGAACAATGAGCAGTTCTTC.